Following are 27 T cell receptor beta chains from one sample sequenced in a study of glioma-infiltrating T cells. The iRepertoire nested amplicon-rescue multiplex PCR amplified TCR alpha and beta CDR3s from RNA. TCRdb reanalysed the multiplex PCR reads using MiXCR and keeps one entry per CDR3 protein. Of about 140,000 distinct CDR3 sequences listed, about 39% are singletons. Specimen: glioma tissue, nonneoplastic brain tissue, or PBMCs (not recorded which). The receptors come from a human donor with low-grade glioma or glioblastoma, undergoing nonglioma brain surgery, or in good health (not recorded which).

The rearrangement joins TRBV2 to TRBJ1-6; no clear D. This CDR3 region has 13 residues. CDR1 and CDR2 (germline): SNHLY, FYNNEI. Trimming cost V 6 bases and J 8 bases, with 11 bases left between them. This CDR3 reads CASSFGGHSPLHF. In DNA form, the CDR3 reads TGTGCCAGCAGCTTTGGCGGGCATTCACCCCTCCACTTT. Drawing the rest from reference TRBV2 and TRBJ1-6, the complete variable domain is EPEVTQTPSHQVTQMGQEVILRCVPISNHLYFYWYRQILGQKVEFLVSFYNNEISEKSEIFDDQFSVERPDGSNFTLKIRSTKLEDSAMYFCASSFGGHSPLHFGNGTRLTVT.

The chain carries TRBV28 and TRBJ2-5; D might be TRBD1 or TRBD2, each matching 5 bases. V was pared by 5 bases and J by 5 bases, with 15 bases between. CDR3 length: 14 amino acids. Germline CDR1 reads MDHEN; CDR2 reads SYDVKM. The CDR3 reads CASSPPGAEETQYF. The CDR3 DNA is TGTGCCAGCAGTCCCCCCGGGGCTGAGGAGACCCAGTACTTC.

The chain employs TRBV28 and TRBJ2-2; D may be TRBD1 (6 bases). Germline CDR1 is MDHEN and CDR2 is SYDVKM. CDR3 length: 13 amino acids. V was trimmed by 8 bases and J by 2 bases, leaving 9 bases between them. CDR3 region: CASLDSNTGELFF. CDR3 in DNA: TGTGCCAGCTTGGACAGCAACACCGGGGAGCTGTTTTTT.

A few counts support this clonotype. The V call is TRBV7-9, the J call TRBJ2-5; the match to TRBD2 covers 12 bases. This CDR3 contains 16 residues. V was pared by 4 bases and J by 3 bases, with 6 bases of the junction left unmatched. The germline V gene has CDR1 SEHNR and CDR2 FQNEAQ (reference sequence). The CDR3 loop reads CASSSTLAGGEETQYF. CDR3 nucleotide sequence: TGTGCCAGCAGCTCCACACTAGCGGGGGGAGAAGAGACCCAGTACTTC.

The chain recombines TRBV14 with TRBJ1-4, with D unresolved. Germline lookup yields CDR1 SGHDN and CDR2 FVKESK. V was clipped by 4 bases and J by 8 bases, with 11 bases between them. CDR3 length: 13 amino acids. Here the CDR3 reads CASSRDVREKLFF. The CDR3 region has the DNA TGTGCCAGCAGCCGAGACGTCCGGGAAAAACTGTTTTTT.

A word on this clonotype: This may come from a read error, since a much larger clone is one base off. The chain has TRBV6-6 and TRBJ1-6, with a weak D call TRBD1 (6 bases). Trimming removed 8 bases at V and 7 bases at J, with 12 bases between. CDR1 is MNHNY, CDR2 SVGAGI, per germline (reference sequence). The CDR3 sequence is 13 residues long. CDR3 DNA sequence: TGTGCCAGCCGGACAGTGGTCAATTCACCCCTCCACTTT. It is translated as CASRTVVNSPLHF.

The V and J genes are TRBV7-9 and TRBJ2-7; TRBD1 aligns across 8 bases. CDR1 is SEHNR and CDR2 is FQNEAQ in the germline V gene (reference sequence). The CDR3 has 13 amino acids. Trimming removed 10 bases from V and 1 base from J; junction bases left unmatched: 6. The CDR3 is CATAGTGSYEQYF. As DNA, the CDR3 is TGTGCCACCGCCGGGACAGGATCCTACGAGCAGTACTTC.

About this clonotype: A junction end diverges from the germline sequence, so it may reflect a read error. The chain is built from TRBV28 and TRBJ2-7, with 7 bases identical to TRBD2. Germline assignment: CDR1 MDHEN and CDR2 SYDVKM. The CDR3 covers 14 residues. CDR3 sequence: CASRSPAGTYGQYF. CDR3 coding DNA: TGTGCCAGCAGATCCCCAGCGGGAACTTACGGGCAGTACTTC.

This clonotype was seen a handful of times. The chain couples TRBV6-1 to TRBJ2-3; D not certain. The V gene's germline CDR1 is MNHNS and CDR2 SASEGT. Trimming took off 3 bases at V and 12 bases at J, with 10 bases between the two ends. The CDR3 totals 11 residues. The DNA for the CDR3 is TGTGCCAGCAGTGACCCTTCCACCCAGTATTTT. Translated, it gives CASSDPSTQYF.

The CDR3 DNA reads TGTGCCACCAGTGCCGGGCCCTATGGCTACACCTTC. As protein: CATSAGPYGYTF. The chain has TRBV24-1 and TRBJ1-2, with unresolved D. Germline V gene data show CDR1 as KGHDR and CDR2 as SFDVKD. V gave up 5 bases and J gave up 4 bases, with 7 bases separating them. This CDR3 region has 12 residues.

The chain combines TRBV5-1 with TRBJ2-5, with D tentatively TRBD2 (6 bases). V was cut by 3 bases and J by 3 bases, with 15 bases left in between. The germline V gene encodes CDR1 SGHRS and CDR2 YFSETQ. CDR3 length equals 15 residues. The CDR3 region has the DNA TGCGCCAGCAGCTCTTCCGGGACTCAAAAAGAGACCCAGTACTTC. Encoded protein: CASSSSGTQKETQYF.

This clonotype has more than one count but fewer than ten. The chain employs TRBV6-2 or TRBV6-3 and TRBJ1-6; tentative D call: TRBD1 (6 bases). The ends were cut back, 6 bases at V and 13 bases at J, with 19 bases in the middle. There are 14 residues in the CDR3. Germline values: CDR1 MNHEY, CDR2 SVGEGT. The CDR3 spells CASSQPRGPQPLHF. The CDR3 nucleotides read TGTGCCAGCAGCCAGCCCAGGGGCCCCCAGCCCCTCCACTTT.

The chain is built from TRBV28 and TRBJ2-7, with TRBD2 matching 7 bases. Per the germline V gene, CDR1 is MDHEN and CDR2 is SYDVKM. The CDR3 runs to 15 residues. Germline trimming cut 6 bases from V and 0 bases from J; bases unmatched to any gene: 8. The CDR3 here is CASSRGRGISYEQYF. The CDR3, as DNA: TGTGCCAGCAGCAGAGGGAGGGGCATCTCCTACGAGCAGTACTTC.

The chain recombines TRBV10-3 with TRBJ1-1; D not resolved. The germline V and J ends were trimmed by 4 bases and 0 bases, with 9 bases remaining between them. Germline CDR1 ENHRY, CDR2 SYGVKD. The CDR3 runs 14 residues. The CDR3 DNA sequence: TGTGCCATCAGTGCGCGACAACTGAACACTGAAGCTTTCTTT. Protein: CAISARQLNTEAFF.

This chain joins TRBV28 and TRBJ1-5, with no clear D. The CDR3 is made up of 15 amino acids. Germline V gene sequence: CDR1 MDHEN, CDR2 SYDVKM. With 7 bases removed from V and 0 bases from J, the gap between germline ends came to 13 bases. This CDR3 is CASTSVLSSNQPQHF. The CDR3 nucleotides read TGTGCCAGCACTTCAGTTTTAAGTAGCAATCAGCCCCAGCATTTT.

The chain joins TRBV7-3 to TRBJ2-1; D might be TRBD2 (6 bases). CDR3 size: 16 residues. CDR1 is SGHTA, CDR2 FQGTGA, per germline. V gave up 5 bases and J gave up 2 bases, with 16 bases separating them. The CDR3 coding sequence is TGTGCCAGCAGCCTCTCCGGGGGAGCCCCCTACAATGAGCAGTTCTTC. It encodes CASSLSGGAPYNEQFF.

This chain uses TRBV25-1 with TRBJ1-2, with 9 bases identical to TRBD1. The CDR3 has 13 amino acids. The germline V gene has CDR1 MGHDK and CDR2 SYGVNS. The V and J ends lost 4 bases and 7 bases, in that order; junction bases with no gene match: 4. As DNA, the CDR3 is TGTGCCAGCAGTGCCGGGACAGGGCCTGGCTACACCTTC. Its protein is CASSAGTGPGYTF.

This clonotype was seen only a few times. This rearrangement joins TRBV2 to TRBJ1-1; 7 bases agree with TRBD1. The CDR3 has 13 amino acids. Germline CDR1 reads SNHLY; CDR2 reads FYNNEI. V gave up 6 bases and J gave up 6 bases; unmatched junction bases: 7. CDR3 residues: CASSPGGDAEAFF. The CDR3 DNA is TGTGCCAGCAGCCCAGGGGGGGACGCTGAAGCTTTCTTT.

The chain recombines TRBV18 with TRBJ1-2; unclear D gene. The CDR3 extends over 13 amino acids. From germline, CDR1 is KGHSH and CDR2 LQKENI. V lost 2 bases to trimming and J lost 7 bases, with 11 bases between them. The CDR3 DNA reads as TGTGCCAGCTCACCAGAAGTGGACTTTGGCTACACCTTC. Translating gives CASSPEVDFGYTF.

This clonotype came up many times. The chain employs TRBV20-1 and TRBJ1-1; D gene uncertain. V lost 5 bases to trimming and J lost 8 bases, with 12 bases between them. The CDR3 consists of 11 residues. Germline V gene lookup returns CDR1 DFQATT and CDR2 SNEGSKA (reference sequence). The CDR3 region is CSAPAPIEAFF. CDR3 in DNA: TGCAGTGCTCCGGCGCCTATAGAAGCTTTCTTT.

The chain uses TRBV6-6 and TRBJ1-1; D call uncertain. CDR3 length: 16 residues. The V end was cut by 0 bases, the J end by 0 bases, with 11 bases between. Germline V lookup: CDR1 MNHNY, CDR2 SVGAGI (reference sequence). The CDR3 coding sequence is TGTGCCAGCAGTTACTCGGTTGAGAAAATGAACACTGAAGCTTTCTTT. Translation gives CASSYSVEKMNTEAFF.

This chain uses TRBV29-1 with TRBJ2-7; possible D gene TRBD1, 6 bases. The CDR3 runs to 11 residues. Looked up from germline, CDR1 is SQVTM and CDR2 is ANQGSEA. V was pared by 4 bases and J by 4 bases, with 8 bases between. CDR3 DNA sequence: TGCAGCGTTGCGACAGGTTACGAGCAGTACTTC. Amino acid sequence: CSVATGYEQYF.

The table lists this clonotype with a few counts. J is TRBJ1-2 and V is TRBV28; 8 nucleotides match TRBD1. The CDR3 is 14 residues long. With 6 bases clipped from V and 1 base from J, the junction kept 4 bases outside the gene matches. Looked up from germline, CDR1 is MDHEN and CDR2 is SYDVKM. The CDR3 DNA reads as TGTGCCAGCAGCTACAGGGGGAATAACTATGGCTACACCTTC. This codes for CASSYRGNNYGYTF.

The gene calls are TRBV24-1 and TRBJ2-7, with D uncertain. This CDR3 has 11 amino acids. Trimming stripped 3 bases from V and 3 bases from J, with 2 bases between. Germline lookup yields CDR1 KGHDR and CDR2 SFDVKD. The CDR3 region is CATSDDYEQYF. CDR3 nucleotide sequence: TGTGCCACCAGTGATGACTACGAGCAGTACTTC.

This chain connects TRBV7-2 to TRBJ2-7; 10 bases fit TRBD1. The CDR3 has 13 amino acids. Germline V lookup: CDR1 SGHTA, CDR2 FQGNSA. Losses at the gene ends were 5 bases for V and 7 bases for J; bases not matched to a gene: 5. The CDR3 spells CASSAGQGGEQYF. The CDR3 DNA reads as TGTGCCAGCAGCGCAGGACAGGGGGGGGAGCAGTACTTC.

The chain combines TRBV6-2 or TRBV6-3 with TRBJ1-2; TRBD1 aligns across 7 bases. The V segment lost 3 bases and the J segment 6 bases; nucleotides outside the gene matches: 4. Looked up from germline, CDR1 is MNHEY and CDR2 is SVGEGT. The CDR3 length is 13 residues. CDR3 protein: CASSYRQGDGYTF. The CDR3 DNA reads TGTGCCAGCAGTTATCGACAGGGCGATGGCTACACCTTC.

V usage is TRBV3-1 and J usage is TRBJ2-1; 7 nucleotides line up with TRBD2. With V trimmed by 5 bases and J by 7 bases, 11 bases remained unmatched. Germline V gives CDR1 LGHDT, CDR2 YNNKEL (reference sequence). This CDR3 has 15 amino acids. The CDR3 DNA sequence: TGTGCCAGCAGCTCCCGGGCGGGAGCGGGGAATGAGCAGTTCTTC. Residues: CASSSRAGAGNEQFF.